This TCR beta chain derives from a study of CD8 T cells in Susac syndrome. The table lists this clonotype with a count of one. cDNA came from approximately 0.5 to 1 ug RNA primed by random hexamers. TCRdb ran MiXCR on the immunoSEQ multiplex PCR reads and lists one entry per CDR3 protein. The sample consists of 210,000 or so distinct CDR3 sequences, 92% of them appearing once. The sequence was obtained from a human donor with multiple sclerosis. The sample comprised CD8+ T cells from PBMCs.

The CDR3 nucleotides are TGTGCCACCAGCAGAGAGACAGGGGCTACAGATACGCAGTATTTT. Its protein product is CATSRETGATDTQYF. The chain uses TRBV15 and TRBJ2-3, with 8 bases fitting TRBD1. V was clipped by 0 bases and J by 3 bases; unmatched bases: 2. CDR1 is LNHNV, CDR2 YYDKDF, per germline (reference sequence). The CDR3 covers 15 residues.